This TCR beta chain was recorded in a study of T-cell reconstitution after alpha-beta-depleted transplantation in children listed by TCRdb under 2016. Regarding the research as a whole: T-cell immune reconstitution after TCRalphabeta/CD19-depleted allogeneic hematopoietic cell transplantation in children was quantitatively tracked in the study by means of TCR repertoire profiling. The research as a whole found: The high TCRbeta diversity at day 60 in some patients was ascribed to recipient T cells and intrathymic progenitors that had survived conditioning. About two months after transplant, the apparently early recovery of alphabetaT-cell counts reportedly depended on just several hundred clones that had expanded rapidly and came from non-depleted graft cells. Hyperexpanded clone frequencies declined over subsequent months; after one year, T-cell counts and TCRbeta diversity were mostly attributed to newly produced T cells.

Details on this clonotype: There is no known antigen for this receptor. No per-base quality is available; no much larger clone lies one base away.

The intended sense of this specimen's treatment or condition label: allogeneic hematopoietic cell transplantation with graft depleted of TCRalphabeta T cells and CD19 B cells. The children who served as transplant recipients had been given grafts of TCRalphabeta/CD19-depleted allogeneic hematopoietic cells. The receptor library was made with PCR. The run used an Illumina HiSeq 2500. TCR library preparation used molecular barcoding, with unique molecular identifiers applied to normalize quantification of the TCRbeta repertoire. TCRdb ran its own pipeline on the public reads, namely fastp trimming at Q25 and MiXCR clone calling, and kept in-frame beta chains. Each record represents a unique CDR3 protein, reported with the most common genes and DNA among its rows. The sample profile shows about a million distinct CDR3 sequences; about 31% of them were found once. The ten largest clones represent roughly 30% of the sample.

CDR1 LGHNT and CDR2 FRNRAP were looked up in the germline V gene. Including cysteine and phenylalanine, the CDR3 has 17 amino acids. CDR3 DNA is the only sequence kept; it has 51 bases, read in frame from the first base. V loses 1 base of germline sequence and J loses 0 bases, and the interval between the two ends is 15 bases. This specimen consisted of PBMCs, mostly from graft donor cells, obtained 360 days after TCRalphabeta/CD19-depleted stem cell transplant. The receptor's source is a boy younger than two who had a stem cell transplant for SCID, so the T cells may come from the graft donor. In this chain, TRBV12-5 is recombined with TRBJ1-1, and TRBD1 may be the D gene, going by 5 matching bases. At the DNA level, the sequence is TGTGCTAGTGGTTTGGCCCCCTTTGGGGGAATGAACACTGAAGCTTTCTTT. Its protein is CASGLAPFGGMNTEAFF.